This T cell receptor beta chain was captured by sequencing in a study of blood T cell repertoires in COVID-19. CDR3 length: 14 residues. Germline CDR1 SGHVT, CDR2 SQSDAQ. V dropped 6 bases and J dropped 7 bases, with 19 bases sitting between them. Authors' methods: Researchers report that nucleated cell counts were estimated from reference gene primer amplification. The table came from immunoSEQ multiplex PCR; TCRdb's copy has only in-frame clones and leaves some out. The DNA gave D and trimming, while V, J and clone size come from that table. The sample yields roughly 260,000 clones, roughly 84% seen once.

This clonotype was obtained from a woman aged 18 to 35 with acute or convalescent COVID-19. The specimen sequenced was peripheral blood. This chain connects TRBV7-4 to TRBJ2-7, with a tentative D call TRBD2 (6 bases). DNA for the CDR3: TGTGCCAGCAGAGCGTTTTGGCGGGATGGGGAGCAGTACTTC. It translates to CASRAFWRDGEQYF.